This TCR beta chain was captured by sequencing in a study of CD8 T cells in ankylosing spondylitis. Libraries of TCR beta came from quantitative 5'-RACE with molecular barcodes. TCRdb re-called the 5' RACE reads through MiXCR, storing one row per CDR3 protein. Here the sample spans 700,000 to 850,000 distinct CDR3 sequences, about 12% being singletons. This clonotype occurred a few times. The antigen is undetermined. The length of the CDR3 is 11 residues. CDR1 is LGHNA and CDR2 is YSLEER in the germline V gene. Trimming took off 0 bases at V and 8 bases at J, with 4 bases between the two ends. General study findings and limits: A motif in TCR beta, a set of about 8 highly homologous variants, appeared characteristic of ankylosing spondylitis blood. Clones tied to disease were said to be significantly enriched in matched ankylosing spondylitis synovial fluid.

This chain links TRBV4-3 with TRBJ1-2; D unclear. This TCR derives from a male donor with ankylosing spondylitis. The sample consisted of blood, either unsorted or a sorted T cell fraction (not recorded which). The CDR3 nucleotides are TGCGCCAGCAGCCAAGATGGGGGCTACACCTTC. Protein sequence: CASSQDGGYTF.